These T cell receptor beta chains were read from a single sample in a study of T cells of healthy individuals. TCRdb reprocessed the 5' RACE reads via MiXCR and lists one record per CDR3 protein. Of 75,000 to 95,000 distinct CDR3 sequences in the sample, around 5.1% are singletons; the top ten hold about 7.5%. These TCRs come from a female donor in good health. Each CDR3 is given with its conserved first and last residue. The D gene is left open where the match is weak. Size is stated for part of the rows, as once, few or many counts, or as a class when the clone is expanded.

>TRBJ2-5|TRBV6-6|NA|few
TGTGCCAGCAGTTACACCGCGACGTTGACCCAGTACTTC
CASSYTATLTQYF
>TRBJ1-1|TRBV18|TRBD1|NA
TGTGCCAGCTCAGTCCGGGACAGACATGAAGCTTTCTTT
CASSVRDRHEAFF
>TRBJ1-2|TRBV19|NA|few
TGTGCCAGTAGTTTCACCAGCCCTAACTATGGCTACACCTTC
CASSFTSPNYGYTF
>TRBJ1-2|TRBV30|TRBD1|NA
TGTGCCTGGAGTCCGGACAGGGGGAATGGCTACACCTTC
CAWSPDRGNGYTF
>TRBJ1-5|TRBV4-1|TRBD1|many
TGCGCCAGCAGCCCGTATCCCCTGGGGGACAGAGGTCAGCCCCAGCATTTT
CASSPYPLGDRGQPQHF
>TRBJ1-6|TRBV27|TRBD1|NA
TGTGCCAGCAGTCTCCTCCGGGACAGTACTTCACCCCTCCACTTT
CASSLLRDSTSPLHF
>TRBJ1-6|TRBV9|TRBD1|many
TGTGCCAGCAGCGTAGCGGGGACAGGGGATTCACCCCTCCACTTT
CASSVAGTGDSPLHF
>TRBJ2-5|TRBV18|NA|many
TGTGCCAGCTCACCACTTATAGAAGAGACCCAGTACTTC
CASSPLIEETQYF
>TRBJ2-5|TRBV6-5|NA|medium-sized
TGTGCCAGCAAAGAACAGGTCGCAAGGGAGACCCAGTACTTC
CASKEQVARETQYF
>TRBJ2-7|TRBV10-3|NA|many
TGTGCCATCAGTGTCGGGGAAAGAGGATCCGAGCAGTACTTC
CAISVGERGSEQYF
>TRBJ1-4|TRBV12-3/TRBV12-4|NA|few
TGTGCCAGCAGGGGCGCCGGGAGGGCGGCTGAAAAACTGTTTTTT
CASRGAGRAAEKLFF
>TRBJ2-2|TRBV30|NA|many
TGTGCCTGGAGAGTCACCGGGGAGCTGTTTTTT
CAWRVTGELFF
>TRBJ2-1|TRBV27|TRBD2|many
TGTGCCAGCTACCACGAGGCTAGCGGGAGTGTCCCCAATGAGCAGTTCTTC
CASYHEASGSVPNEQFF
>TRBJ1-1|TRBV6-1|TRBD1|many
TGTGCCAGCAGGGGGGACAGGTCCGGGGCGGGGACTGAAGCTTTCTTT
CASRGDRSGAGTEAFF
>TRBJ1-1|TRBV30|NA|few
TGTGCCTGGCTGCGCAAAAACACTGAAGCTTTCTTT
CAWLRKNTEAFF
>TRBJ2-5|TRBV4-3|NA|many
TGCGCCAGCAGCCTCGTAGTCGTAGGCCAAGAGACCCAGTACTTC
CASSLVVVGQETQYF
>TRBJ2-3|TRBV9|NA|many
TGTGCCAGCAGCGTACAACGGGACTCCACAGATACGCAGTATTTT
CASSVQRDSTDTQYF
>TRBJ2-3|TRBV5-6|TRBD2|NA
TGTGCCAGCAGCTTTTGGCGAGGGTGGAGCGGGAGGGCTGAAGATACGCAGTATTTT
CASSFWRGWSGRAEDTQYF
>TRBJ1-2|TRBV3-1|NA|few
TGTGCCAGCAGCCAAGCTCTGAAGAACTATGGCTACACCTTC
CASSQALKNYGYTF
>TRBJ2-1|TRBV15|TRBD1|NA
TGTGCCACCAGCTACTCGAGCTCGGGACAGGAGCAGTTCTTC
CATSYSSSGQEQFF
>TRBJ1-6|TRBV25-1|NA|many
TGTGCCAGCAGTCTGAGTTCTTGGAATTCACCCCTCCACTTT
CASSLSSWNSPLHF
>TRBJ1-1|TRBV27|NA|few
TGTGCCAGCAGTTTTTCTCCCCGGACAGAAGAAGCTTTCTTT
CASSFSPRTEEAFF
>TRBJ1-5|TRBV12-3/TRBV12-4|TRBD1|many
TGTGCCAGCAGTCGACAGGGCCTGCGCAATCAGCCCCAGCATTTT
CASSRQGLRNQPQHF
>TRBJ1-1|TRBV7-3|NA|many
TGTGCCAGCAGCTCTACCCCGTCGGCCCCACCGAACACTGAAGCTTTCTTT
CASSSTPSAPPNTEAFF
>TRBJ2-3|TRBV5-6|NA|NA
TGTGCCAGCAACGTGGTCGGGGAGACAGATACGCAGTATTTT
CASNVVGETDTQYF
>TRBJ1-6|TRBV6-2/TRBV6-3|NA|NA
TGTGCCAGCAGTTATCGTGGGACGCGAAGGAATTCACCCCTCCACTTT
CASSYRGTRRNSPLHF
>TRBJ2-5|TRBV5-1|NA|many
TGCGCCAGCAGCTTGGTGGTGTCCCAAGAGACCCAGTACTTC
CASSLVVSQETQYF
>TRBJ2-1|TRBV7-2|NA|NA
TGTGCCAGCAGCTTAGTAGGGGGGGACAATGAGCAGTTCTTC
CASSLVGGDNEQFF
>TRBJ2-3|TRBV9|TRBD1|many
TGTGCCAGCAGCATCGGTCCGGGCGCGGATTCCGGGACAGGGGCAGATACGCAGTATTTT
CASSIGPGADSGTGADTQYF
>TRBJ1-2|TRBV6-5|NA|many
TGTGCCAGCAGTTTTGGCTGGGCCCAAAACTATGGCTACACCTTC
CASSFGWAQNYGYTF
>TRBJ2-5|TRBV29-1|TRBD2|few
TGCAGCGCTTTGAGCACTAGCGGGGAGACCCAGTACTTC
CSALSTSGETQYF
>TRBJ2-3|TRBV29-1|NA|medium-sized
TGCAGCGTTGAAGGAGGGGATCTGAAGACAGATACGCAGTATTTT
CSVEGGDLKTDTQYF
>TRBJ1-1|TRBV6-5|TRBD1|few
TGTGCCAGCAGTTACTCGAGAGGGACAGGGGGCACTGAAGCTTTCTTT
CASSYSRGTGGTEAFF
>TRBJ1-1|TRBV7-2|TRBD1|many
TGTGCCAGCTTGTCCGGGACAGGGGTAGCTGAAGCTTTCTTT
CASLSGTGVAEAFF
>TRBJ2-2|TRBV2|TRBD2|many
TGTGCCAGCACCGGATTTGGACTAGCGGGAGACCGTCGCATCCTCACCGGGGAGCTGTTTTTT
CASTGFGLAGDRRILTGELFF
>TRBJ2-1|TRBV4-3|TRBD2|many
TGCGCCAGCAGCCCGGGAGCGGGAGGGTACAATGAGCAGTTCTTC
CASSPGAGGYNEQFF
>TRBJ2-1|TRBV11-3|TRBD2|NA
TGTGCCAGCAGCTTACTAGCGGGAGGGTCGGGTGAGCAGTTCTTC
CASSLLAGGSGEQFF
>TRBJ1-3|TRBV7-2|NA|few
TGTGCCAGCAGCTTAGTGGGGGCTCTAAACTCTGGAAACACCATATATTTT
CASSLVGALNSGNTIYF
>TRBJ1-6|TRBV3-1|NA|many
TGTGCCAGCAGCCAAGAGGTTTGGACAGATCTAAGCTCCTATAATTCACCCCTCCACTTT
CASSQEVWTDLSSYNSPLHF
>TRBJ2-4|TRBV6-1|NA|many
TGTGCCGGGAGGTCCGGGAGCGGAGGCATTCAGTACTTC
CAGRSGSGGIQYF
>TRBJ2-1|TRBV11-1|NA|many
TGTGCCAGCAGGTCGCAAGGCCTCCGCAATGAGCAGTTCTTC
CASRSQGLRNEQFF
>TRBJ2-1|TRBV24-1|TRBD2|few
TGTGCCACCAGTGATTTGCGAGCGGGAGGCAATGAGCAGTTCTTC
CATSDLRAGGNEQFF
>TRBJ1-5|TRBV7-3|NA|many
TGTGCCAGCAGTCGTCAACCGGGTCAGCCCCAGCATTTT
CASSRQPGQPQHF
>TRBJ1-2|TRBV27|NA|NA
TGTGCCAGCAGTGAGAAAAGCGTACAGGGAGTCCATCAGCTATATGGCTACACCTTC
CASSEKSVQGVHQLYGYTF
>TRBJ2-1|TRBV29-1|NA|few
TGCAGCGTGGAAGCTCCTGGACCCGATTACAATGAGCAGTTCTTC
CSVEAPGPDYNEQFF
>TRBJ2-2|TRBV5-1|TRBD1|many
TGCGCCAGCAGCTGGGGGACAGGCTCCACCGGGGAGCTGTTTTTT
CASSWGTGSTGELFF
>TRBJ2-2|TRBV7-9|NA|NA
TGTGCCAGCAGCTCAGTGGACAGAGCCGGATCCGGGGAGCTGTTTTTT
CASSSVDRAGSGELFF
>TRBJ2-1|TRBV29-1|TRBD2|many
TGCAGCGTTTCAGGGAGGACTAGCGGGAGTGTCGATGAGCAGTTCTTC
CSVSGRTSGSVDEQFF
>TRBJ1-4|TRBV10-3|NA|NA
TGTGCCATCAGTGAGTCAGGAAGGGAAAAACTGTTTTTT
CAISESGREKLFF
>TRBJ2-5|TRBV4-3|NA|few
TGCGCCAGCAGCAAACCGGGACGCGAAGAGACCCAGTACTTC
CASSKPGREETQYF
>TRBJ2-4|TRBV6-2/TRBV6-3|NA|few
TGTGCCAGCAGCAGGGTCGCGGGGCCAGGAAACATTCAGTACTTC
CASSRVAGPGNIQYF
>TRBJ2-1|TRBV20-1|TRBD2|NA
TGCAGTGCTAGAGGGGCGGGAGGGAGTAACGTTGAGCAGTTCTTC
CSARGAGGSNVEQFF
>TRBJ1-2|TRBV25-1|NA|many
TGTGCCAGCAGTCCGTCAGGACTTAACTATGGCTACACCTTC
CASSPSGLNYGYTF
>TRBJ2-1|TRBV6-5|TRBD1|many
TGTGCCAGCAGTGGGGACAGGGGGGAAGGGAATGAGCAGTTCTTC
CASSGDRGEGNEQFF